These 2 T cell receptor beta chains originate from one sample sequenced in a study of cytomegalovirus exposure and HLA in healthy donors. Both 60 Vbeta primers and 13 Jbeta primers went into the PCR. Sequenced by immunoSEQ multiplex PCR; TCRdb stores in-frame clones only, minus some. Of around 150,000 clones in the sample, over 75% were seen once. Sequencing was performed on PBMCs. All receptors derive from a human donor in good health.

The chain links TRBV2 to TRBJ2-6, with D unclear. Between the trimmed V and J ends, which lost 6 bases and 0 bases, there was a span of 9 bases. From germline, CDR1 is SNHLY and CDR2 FYNNEI. There are 15 residues in the CDR3. CDR3 amino acids: CASRRASSGANVLTF. For the CDR3, the DNA is TGTGCCAGCAGGCGAGCTTCCTCTGGGGCCAACGTCCTGACTTTC.

The gene calls are TRBV6-5 and TRBJ1-5; D is undetermined. Germline V gives CDR1 MNHEY, CDR2 SVGAGI. CDR3 length: 14 residues. V lost 5 bases to trimming and J lost 5 bases, with 13 bases between them. CDR3 region: CASSRTDGDQPQHF. In DNA, the CDR3 is TGTGCCAGCAGTCGGACGGACGGGGATCAGCCCCAGCATTTT.